The 2 T cell receptor beta chains presented below share a single source sample, sequenced in a study of untreated major depressive disorder. Measured with immunoSEQ multiplex PCR; TCRdb has only the in-frame clones, and not every one. Here the sample spans about 20,000 clones, about 89% being singletons. The sequenced material came from CD4+ T cells from PBMCs. The origin of the receptors is a woman aged 30 to 39 in good health.

The chain carries TRBV28 and TRBJ2-3, with 10 bases matching TRBD2. With V trimmed by 2 bases and J by 6 bases, 8 bases remained unmatched. Germline V CDR1 and CDR2: MDHEN, SYDVKM. The CDR3 contains 16 residues. CDR3 bases: TGTGCCAGCAGTTTAGGCAGCGGGGGGGCATTCGATACGCAGTATTTT. Amino acids: CASSLGSGGAFDTQYF.

This clone was picked up a small number of times. The chain uses TRBV27 and TRBJ2-5; 7 nucleotides align to TRBD2. With 7 bases clipped from V and 5 bases from J, the junction kept 7 bases outside the gene matches. CDR3 length equals 13 residues. Germline V CDR1 and CDR2: MNHEY, SMNVEV (reference sequence). The CDR3 nucleotides are TGTGCCAGCAAGCGAGCGGGGACGGAGACCCAGTACTTC. This gives the protein CASKRAGTETQYF.